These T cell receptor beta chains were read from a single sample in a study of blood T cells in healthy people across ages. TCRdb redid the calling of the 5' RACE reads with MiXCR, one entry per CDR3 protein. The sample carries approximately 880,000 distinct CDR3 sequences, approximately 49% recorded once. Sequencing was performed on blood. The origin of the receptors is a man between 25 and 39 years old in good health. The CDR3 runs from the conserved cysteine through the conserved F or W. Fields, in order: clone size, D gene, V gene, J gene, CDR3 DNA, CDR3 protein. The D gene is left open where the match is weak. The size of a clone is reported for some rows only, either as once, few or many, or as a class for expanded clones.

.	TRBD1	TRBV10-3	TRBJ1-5	TGTGCCATCAGTGAGGGGGAGGGACAGTCAAGCAATCAGCCCCAGCATTTT	CAISEGEGQSSNQPQHF
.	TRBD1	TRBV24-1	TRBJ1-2	TGTGCCACCAGTGATTCCGGGACAGTCGCTGGCTACACCTTC	CATSDSGTVAGYTF
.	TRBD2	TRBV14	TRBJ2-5	TGTGCCAGCCTAAAGGGTAGCGGGAGGCCGGAGACCCAGTACTTC	CASLKGSGRPETQYF
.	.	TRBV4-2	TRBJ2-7	TGTGCCAGCAGCCAAAACGGGGAGTCCTACGAGCAGTACTTC	CASSQNGESYEQYF
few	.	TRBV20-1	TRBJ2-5	TGCAGTGCTAGACTTTTTATTTTTGGAGAGACCCAGTACTTC	CSARLFIFGETQYF
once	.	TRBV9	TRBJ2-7	TGTGCCGGCAGCGAGCAGACAGGAGGCGAGCAGTACTTC	CAGSEQTGGEQYF
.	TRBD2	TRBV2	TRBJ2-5	TGTGCCAGCAGCGCCTCTCCGGGACTAGCGGGGGAGACCCAGTACTTC	CASSASPGLAGETQYF
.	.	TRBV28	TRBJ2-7	TGTGCCAGCAGTTTTGCCGGGGGACCCTACGAGCAGTACTTC	CASSFAGGPYEQYF
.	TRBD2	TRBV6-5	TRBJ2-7	TGTGCCGGCAGGGCAGCTTCTAGCGGGGGAACCTACGAGCAGTACTTC	CAGRAASSGGTYEQYF
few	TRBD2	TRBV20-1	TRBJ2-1	TGCAGTGCTAGACCACTAGCGTTAAGAAACAATGAGCAGTTCTTC	CSARPLALRNNEQFF